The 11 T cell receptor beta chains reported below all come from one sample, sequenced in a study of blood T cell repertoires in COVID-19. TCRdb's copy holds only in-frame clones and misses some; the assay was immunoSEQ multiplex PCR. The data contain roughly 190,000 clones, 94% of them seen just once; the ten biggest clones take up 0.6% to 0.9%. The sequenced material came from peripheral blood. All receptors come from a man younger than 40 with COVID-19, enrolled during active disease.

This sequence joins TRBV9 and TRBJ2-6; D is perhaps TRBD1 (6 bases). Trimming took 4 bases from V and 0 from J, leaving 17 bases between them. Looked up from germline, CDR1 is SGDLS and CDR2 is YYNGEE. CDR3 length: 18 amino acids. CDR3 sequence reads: CASSPRDTGLSGANVLTF. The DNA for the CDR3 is TGTGCCAGCAGCCCCAGGGACACCGGTCTCTCTGGGGCCAACGTCCTGACTTTC.

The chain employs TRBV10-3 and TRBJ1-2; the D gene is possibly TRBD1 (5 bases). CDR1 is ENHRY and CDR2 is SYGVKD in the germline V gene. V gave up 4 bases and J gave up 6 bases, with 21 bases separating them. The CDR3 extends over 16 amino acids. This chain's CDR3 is CAISARDYPAIDGYTF. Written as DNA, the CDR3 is TGTGCCATCAGTGCGAGGGACTATCCCGCTATCGATGGCTACACCTTC.

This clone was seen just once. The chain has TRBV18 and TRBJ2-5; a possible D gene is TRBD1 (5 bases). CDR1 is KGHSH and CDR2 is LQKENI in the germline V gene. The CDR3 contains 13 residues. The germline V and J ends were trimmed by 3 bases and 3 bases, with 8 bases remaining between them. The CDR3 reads CASSPGQEETQYF. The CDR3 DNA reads TGTGCCAGCTCACCGGGGCAGGAAGAGACCCAGTACTTC.

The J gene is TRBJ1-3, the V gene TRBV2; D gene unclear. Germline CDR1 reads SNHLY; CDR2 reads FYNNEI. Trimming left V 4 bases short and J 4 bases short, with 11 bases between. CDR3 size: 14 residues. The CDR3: CASSVMASGNTIYF. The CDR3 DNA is TGTGCCAGCAGTGTGATGGCTTCCGGAAACACCATATATTTT.

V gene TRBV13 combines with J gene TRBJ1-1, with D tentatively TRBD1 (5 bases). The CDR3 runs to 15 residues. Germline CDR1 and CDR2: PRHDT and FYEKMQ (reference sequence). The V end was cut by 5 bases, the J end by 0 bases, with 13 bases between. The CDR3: CASSPGGHLNTEAFF. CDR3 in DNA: TGTGCCAGCAGCCCCGGCGGACACCTGAACACTGAAGCTTTCTTT.

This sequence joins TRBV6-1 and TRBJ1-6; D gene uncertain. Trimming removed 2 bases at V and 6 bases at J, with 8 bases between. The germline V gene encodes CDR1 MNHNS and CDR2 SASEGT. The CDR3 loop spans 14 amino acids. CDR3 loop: CASSEWQRNSPLHF. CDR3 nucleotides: TGTGCCAGCAGTGAATGGCAGCGTAATTCACCCCTCCACTTT.

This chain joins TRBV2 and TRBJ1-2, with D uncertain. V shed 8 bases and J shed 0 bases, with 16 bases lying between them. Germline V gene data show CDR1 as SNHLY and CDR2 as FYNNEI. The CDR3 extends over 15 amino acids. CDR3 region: CASRTVRKANYGYTF. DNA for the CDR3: TGTGCCAGCCGGACTGTCAGGAAAGCTAACTATGGCTACACCTTC.

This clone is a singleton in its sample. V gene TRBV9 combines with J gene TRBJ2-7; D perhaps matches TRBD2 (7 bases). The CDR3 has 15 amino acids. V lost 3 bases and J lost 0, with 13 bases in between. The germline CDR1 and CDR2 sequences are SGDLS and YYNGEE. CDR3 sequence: CASSARGGTSYEQYF. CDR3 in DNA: TGTGCCAGCAGCGCAAGGGGGGGAACCTCCTACGAGCAGTACTTC.

DNA of the CDR3: TGTGCCACCAGTGAAGGGGAAGGGGCAGATACGCAGTATTTT. Amino acid sequence: CATSEGEGADTQYF. The chain combines TRBV24-1 with TRBJ2-3; D might be TRBD1 (5 bases). Germline CDR1 and CDR2: KGHDR and SFDVKD. The CDR3 spans 14 residues. V lost 4 bases and J 4 bases, leaving 11 bases between the germline ends.

The CDR3 nucleotides are TGTGCCAGCAGCCCCCCCGCAGGGGCGGGTAGCTATGGCTACACCTTC. Protein product: CASSPPAGAGSYGYTF. This rearrangement joins TRBV7-9 to TRBJ1-2; D possibly corresponds to TRBD1 (6 bases). From germline, CDR1 is SEHNR and CDR2 FQNEAQ (reference sequence). The CDR3 extends over 16 amino acids. Trimming took off 5 bases at V and 4 bases at J, with 20 bases between the two ends.

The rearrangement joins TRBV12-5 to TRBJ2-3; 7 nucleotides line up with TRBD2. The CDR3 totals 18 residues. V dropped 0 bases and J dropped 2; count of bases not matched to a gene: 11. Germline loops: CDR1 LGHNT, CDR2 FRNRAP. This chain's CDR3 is CASGLVVVGGGSTDTQYF. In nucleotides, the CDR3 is TGTGCTAGTGGTTTGGTGGTAGTTGGCGGGGGTTCCACAGATACGCAGTATTTT.